This entry lists 25 T cell receptor beta chains sequenced from one sample in a study of T cell clonotyping in hematopoietic cell transplantation. The assay was immunoSEQ multiplex PCR, and TCRdb's table has in-frame clones only and misses some. The sample has roughly 38,000 clones; approximately 89% are singletons. Sequenced sample: peripheral blood mononuclear cells. The origin of the receptors is a woman between 40 and 55 years old in good health. Some clones in this sample may be carry-over from other donors' samples.

This chain links TRBV7-2 with TRBJ2-1; D is perhaps TRBD1 (6 bases). CDR1 and CDR2 (germline): SGHTA, FQGNSA. CDR3 size: 15 residues. Between the trimmed V and J ends, which lost 5 bases and 5 bases, there was a span of 16 bases. CDR3 coding DNA: TGTGCCAGCAGCGCCGGGACACCGGCTAACAATGAGCAGTTCTTC. This encodes CASSAGTPANNEQFF.

The chain uses TRBV19 and TRBJ2-2; 7 bases fit TRBD1. Germline CDR1 and CDR2: LNHDA and SQIVND (reference sequence). The CDR3 runs 15 residues. V shed 9 bases and J 6 bases; nucleotides not matched to a gene: 13. CDR3 in amino acids: CASLNLGGASGELFF. In nucleotides, the CDR3 is TGTGCCAGCCTCAACTTAGGGGGCGCCTCCGGGGAGCTGTTTTTT.

The chain joins TRBV2 to TRBJ1-1, with a possible D match to TRBD1 (6 bases). The germline V gene has CDR1 SNHLY and CDR2 FYNNEI. V was pared by 6 bases and J by 3 bases, with 11 bases between. The CDR3 has 13 residues. As DNA, the CDR3 is TGTGCCAGCAGAAGGGACACCTACACTGAAGCTTTCTTT. Protein: CASRRDTYTEAFF.

This clone was seen only once. This chain connects TRBV4-3 to TRBJ1-2, with D possibly being TRBD1 (5 bases). V was clipped by 4 bases and J by 8 bases, with 20 bases between them. The CDR3 contains 15 residues. Germline values: CDR1 LGHNA, CDR2 YSLEER. CDR3 DNA sequence: TGCGCCAGCAGCCCGGGCGGGGGGTCCCCGGAGGGCTACACCTTC. Protein: CASSPGGGSPEGYTF.

The V and J genes are TRBV28 and TRBJ1-1; D is possibly TRBD1 (5 bases). Germline assignment: CDR1 MDHEN and CDR2 SYDVKM. The CDR3 loop spans 18 amino acids. Trimming left V 1 base short and J 0 bases short, with 18 bases between. For the CDR3, the DNA is TGTGCCAGCAGTTTATACTCGGGACCTTCTATAATGAACACTGAAGCTTTCTTT. It encodes CASSLYSGPSIMNTEAFF. The full variable domain, with the rest looked up from reference TRBV28 and TRBJ1-1, is DVKVTQSSRYLVKRTGEKVFLECVQDMDHENMFWYRQDPGLGLRLIYFSYDVKMKEKGDIPEGYSVSREKKERFSLILESASTNQTSMYLCASSLYSGPSIMNTEAFFGQGTRLTVV.

The chain couples TRBV5-6 to TRBJ1-2; 7 positions agree with TRBD1. This CDR3 contains 13 residues. With V trimmed by 0 bases and J by 6 bases, 2 bases remained unmatched. CDR1 is SGHDT and CDR2 is YYEEEE in the germline V gene. In DNA, the CDR3 is TGTGCCAGCAGCTTGGCCACAGGGGATGGCTACACCTTC. Translated: CASSLATGDGYTF. Looking up the rest from reference TRBV5-6 and TRBJ1-2 gives the full variable domain: DAGVTQSPTHLIKTRGQQVTLRCSPKSGHDTVSWYQQALGQGPQFIFQYYEEEERQRGNFPDRFSGHQFPNYSSELNVNALLLGDSALYLCASSLATGDGYTFGSGTRLTVV.

This chain joins TRBV19 and TRBJ1-5; D might be TRBD1 (5 bases). V was cut by 2 bases and J by 3 bases, with 8 bases left in between. This CDR3 spans 14 amino acids. Germline V gene sequence: CDR1 LNHDA, CDR2 SQIVND (reference sequence). DNA of the CDR3: TGTGCCAGTAGTATATCAGGGACCAATCAGCCCCAGCATTTT. Encoded protein: CASSISGTNQPQHF.

J is TRBJ1-5 and V is TRBV28; no reliable D call. CDR1 and CDR2 (germline): MDHEN, SYDVKM. The CDR3 runs to 13 residues. The CDR3 loop reads CAVGGHLNQPQHF. Written as DNA, the CDR3 is TGTGCGGTCGGCGGGCACTTAAATCAGCCCCAGCATTTT. The whole variable domain, remainder taken from reference TRBV28 and TRBJ1-5, is DVKVTQSSRYLVKRTGEKVFLECVQDMDHENMFWYRQDPGLGLRLIYFSYDVKMKEKGDIPEGYSVSREKKERFSLILESASTNQTSMYLCAVGGHLNQPQHFGDGTRLSIL.

This chain links TRBV6-5 with TRBJ2-7; TRBD2 aligns across 7 bases. The germline gives CDR1 MNHEY, CDR2 SVGAGI. There are 15 residues in the CDR3. Trimming took 0 bases from V and 3 from J; bases not matched to a gene: 5. CDR3 nucleotide sequence: TGTGCCAGCAGTTACTCCCCGGCGGGGGTCTACGAGCAGTACTTC. Amino acid sequence: CASSYSPAGVYEQYF.

The chain recombines TRBV5-1 with TRBJ2-7; D not resolved. Germline lookup yields CDR1 SGHRS and CDR2 YFSETQ. V lost 4 bases and J lost 10, with 15 bases in between. The CDR3 sequence is 12 residues long. CDR3: CASSQDAQAQYF. The CDR3, as DNA: TGCGCCAGCAGCCAGGATGCTCAGGCCCAGTACTTC.

The chain employs TRBV30 and TRBJ1-2; 11 nucleotides match TRBD1. The length of the CDR3 is 13 residues. The germline V gene has CDR1 GTSNPN and CDR2 SVGIG (reference sequence). V trimming: 2 bases; J trimming: 6 bases; junction bases outside the gene matches: 2. The CDR3 DNA is TGTGCCTGGAGTTGGACAGGGGGCGATGGCTACACCTTC. Amino acid sequence: CAWSWTGGDGYTF.

This rearrangement joins TRBV6-5 to TRBJ2-3; D unclear. CDR1 is MNHEY and CDR2 is SVGAGI in the germline V gene. The CDR3 is 12 amino acids. V was pared by 0 bases and J by 5 bases, with 3 bases between. CDR3 DNA: TGTGCCAGCAGTTACTCGAGAGATACGCAGTATTTT. This codes for CASSYSRDTQYF.

The chain uses TRBV14 and TRBJ2-1; D uncertain. Germline-derived CDR1 and CDR2 are SGHDN and FVKESK. CDR3 length: 15 residues. V was pared by 1 base and J by 4 bases, with 11 bases between. CDR3 nucleotides: TGTGCCAGCAGCCAAGGAAAGAGTGATTACAATGAGCAGTTCTTC. This sequence encodes CASSQGKSDYNEQFF.

V is TRBV5-1 and J is TRBJ1-1; D might be TRBD1 (5 bases). Germline lookup yields CDR1 SGHRS and CDR2 YFSETQ. Trimming removed 4 bases from V and 1 base from J, with 14 bases in between. This CDR3 region has 15 residues. The CDR3 DNA sequence: TGCGCCAGCAGCGCATGGGGGTTCCGGAACACTGAAGCTTTCTTT. This encodes CASSAWGFRNTEAFF.

The rearrangement uses TRBV4-1 and TRBJ2-3; a possible D gene is TRBD2 (6 bases). The CDR3 extends over 14 amino acids. The V and J ends lost 1 base and 11 bases respectively, with 16 bases between them. Germline CDR1 is MGHRA and CDR2 is YSYEKL. The CDR3 is CASSQAGVVNVQYF. The DNA of the CDR3 is TGCGCCAGCAGCCAAGCGGGAGTGGTGAACGTGCAGTATTTT.

V gene TRBV19 combines with J gene TRBJ1-2; D might be TRBD1 (6 bases). Looked up from germline, CDR1 is LNHDA and CDR2 is SQIVND (reference sequence). The ends were cut back, 3 bases at V and 4 bases at J, with 18 bases in the middle. The CDR3 runs to 16 residues. CDR3 DNA sequence: TGTGCCAGTAGTATCGGGGGCCCTACCCTTCCCTATGGCTACACCTTC. Its protein is CASSIGGPTLPYGYTF.

The chain links TRBV5-1 to TRBJ2-3; 12 bases line up with TRBD1. Germline CDR1 reads SGHRS; CDR2 reads YFSETQ. V trimming: 0 bases; J trimming: 5 bases; junction bases outside the gene matches: 4. The length of the CDR3 is 16 residues. The CDR3 region is CASSLGDRGLIDTQYF. The CDR3 DNA reads TGCGCCAGCAGCTTGGGGGACAGGGGGCTTATAGATACGCAGTATTTT.

This clone occurred once. The chain is built from TRBV19 and TRBJ2-2; TRBD1 might be the D (5 bases). Trimming stripped 7 bases from V and 0 bases from J, with 15 bases between. CDR3 length: 16 amino acids. Germline assignment: CDR1 LNHDA and CDR2 SQIVND (reference sequence). CDR3 loop: CASNSPAGPNTGELFF. The DNA for the CDR3 is TGTGCCAGTAATTCCCCGGCAGGGCCGAACACCGGGGAGCTGTTTTTT.

The chain employs TRBV27 and TRBJ1-1, with D perhaps matching TRBD1 (6 bases). The CDR3 has 15 residues. The V end lost 6 bases, the J end lost 5 bases, and 19 bases lay between the germline ends. Germline V gives CDR1 MNHEY, CDR2 SMNVEV (reference sequence). The DNA of the CDR3 is TGTGCCAGCAGGGGAGCTGACAGGAGGAGAACTGAAGCTTTCTTT. It is translated as CASRGADRRRTEAFF.

This clone was found once. The J gene is TRBJ1-5, the V gene TRBV5-6; D call uncertain. The CDR3 consists of 14 residues. Trimming pared 0 bases from V and 3 bases from J, leaving 7 bases between. Germline loops: CDR1 SGHDT, CDR2 YYEEEE. In DNA form, the CDR3 reads TGTGCCAGCAGCTTGGTTGGGTTCAATCAGCCCCAGCATTTT. Its protein is CASSLVGFNQPQHF.

The gene calls are TRBV11-3 and TRBJ1-1; TRBD1 is a possible D gene (6 bases). The CDR3 consists of 13 residues. Germline V gene lookup returns CDR1 SGHNT and CDR2 YENEEA. Trimming removed 5 bases at V and 7 bases at J, with 14 bases between. The CDR3 loop reads CASSLGQGGEAFF. The DNA of the CDR3 is TGTGCCAGCAGCCTTGGACAAGGGGGTGAAGCTTTCTTT.

The V call is TRBV4-3, the J call TRBJ2-3; TRBD1 matches 8 bases. The germline V gene encodes CDR1 LGHNA and CDR2 YSLEER. The length of the CDR3 is 18 residues. The junction had 8 bases not matched to a gene; V was cut back by 0 bases and J by 0 bases. CDR3 residues: CASSQDLNRDRSTDTQYF. CDR3 bases: TGCGCCAGCAGCCAAGATCTGAACCGGGACAGGAGCACAGATACGCAGTATTTT.

The chain carries TRBV18 and TRBJ2-7; maybe TRBD1 (6 bases). Trimming took off 2 bases at V and 1 base at J, with 6 bases between the two ends. CDR1 is KGHSH, CDR2 LQKENI, per germline. This CDR3 spans 13 amino acids. CDR3: CASSPGQSYEQYF. As DNA, the CDR3 is TGTGCCAGCTCACCAGGACAGTCCTACGAGCAGTACTTC.

The chain is built from TRBV28 and TRBJ1-5, with D maybe TRBD1 (5 bases). Trimming removed 5 bases at V and 2 bases at J, with 10 bases between. The CDR3 runs 14 residues. Germline loops: CDR1 MDHEN, CDR2 SYDVKM. CDR3 nucleotides: TGTGCCAGCAGTCGAGGGGTTGGCAATCAGCCCCAGCATTTT. It is translated as CASSRGVGNQPQHF.

V is TRBV7-9 and J is TRBJ2-5; perhaps D is TRBD1 or TRBD2 (5 bases each). In germline, CDR1 is SEHNR, CDR2 FQNEAQ (reference sequence). Trimming left V 3 bases short and J 4 bases short, with 12 bases between. This CDR3 is 14 amino acids long. CDR3 nucleotide sequence: TGTGCCAGCAGCTTCGAGGGGCTGGGAGAGACCCAGTACTTC. The encoded protein is CASSFEGLGETQYF. Variable domain in full (rest from reference TRBV7-9 and TRBJ2-5): DTGVSQNPRHKITKRGQNVTFRCDPISEHNRLYWYRQTLGQGPEFLTYFQNEAQLEKSRLLSDRFSAERPKGSFSTLEIQRTEQGDSAMYLCASSFEGLGETQYFGPGTRLLVL.